The present T cell receptor beta chain was sequenced within a study of blood T cell repertoires in COVID-19. Study as a whole: T cells, B-cell-depleted T cells, or PBMCs provided the cDNA or gDNA that served as material.

Original processing notes: Researchers report that nucleated cell counts were estimated from reference gene primer amplification. Produced via immunoSEQ multiplex PCR; TCRdb's table is partial and in-frame only. V, J and clone size derive from that table, while D and trimming were established from the DNA sequence. Seen here are roughly 160,000 clones, about nine tenths observed once, and the top ten hold around a quarter. Germline values: CDR1 MDHEN, CDR2 SYDVKM. The length of the CDR3 is 15 residues. Trimming at V came to 5 bases and at J to 4 bases, leaving 6 bases not matched to a gene. The V and J genes are TRBV28 and TRBJ1-4; 8 bases map to TRBD1. The TCR sequence derives from a man aged 55-75 years with acute or convalescent COVID-19. The material sequenced was peripheral blood. The CDR3 region is CASSTAGQGNEKLFF. DNA of the CDR3: TGTGCCAGCAGTACCGCAGGACAGGGTAATGAAAAACTGTTTTTT.